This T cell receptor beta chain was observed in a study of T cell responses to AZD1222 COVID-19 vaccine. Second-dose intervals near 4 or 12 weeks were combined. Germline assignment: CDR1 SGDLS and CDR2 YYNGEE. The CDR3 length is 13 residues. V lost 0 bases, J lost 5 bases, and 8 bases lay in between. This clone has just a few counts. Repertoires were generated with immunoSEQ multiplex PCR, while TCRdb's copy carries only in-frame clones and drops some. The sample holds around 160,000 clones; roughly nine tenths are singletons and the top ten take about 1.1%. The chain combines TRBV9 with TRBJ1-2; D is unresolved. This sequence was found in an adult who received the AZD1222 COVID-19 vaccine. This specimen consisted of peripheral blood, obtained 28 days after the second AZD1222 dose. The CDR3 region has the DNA TGTGCCAGCAGCGTAGCCCCAGGATATGGCTACACCTTC. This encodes CASSVAPGYGYTF.